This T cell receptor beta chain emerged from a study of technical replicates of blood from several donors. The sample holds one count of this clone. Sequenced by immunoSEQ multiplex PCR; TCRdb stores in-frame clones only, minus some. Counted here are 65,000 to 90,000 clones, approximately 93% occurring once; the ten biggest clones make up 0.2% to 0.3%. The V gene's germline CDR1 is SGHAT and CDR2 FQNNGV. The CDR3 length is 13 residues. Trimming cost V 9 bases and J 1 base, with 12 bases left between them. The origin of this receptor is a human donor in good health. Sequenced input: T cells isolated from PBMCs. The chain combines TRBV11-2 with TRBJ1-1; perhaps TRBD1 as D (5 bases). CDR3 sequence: CASGLGRNTEAFF. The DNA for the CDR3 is TGTGCCAGTGGTTTGGGGCGGAACACTGAAGCTTTCTTT.